Included here is one T cell receptor beta chain sequence, with context. Sequenced by immunoSEQ multiplex PCR; TCRdb stores in-frame clones only, minus some. The data hold approximately 150,000 clones, with 87% observed a single time. The data are from a study of blood T cell repertoires in COVID-19. Germline V gene lookup returns CDR1 SGHTA and CDR2 FQGTGA. The CDR3 is made up of 12 amino acids. The germline V and J ends were trimmed by 5 bases and 8 bases, with 11 bases remaining between them. The chain is built from TRBV7-3 and TRBJ2-3; unclear D gene. The sequenced sample consisted of peripheral blood. The TCR originated in a woman aged 45-60 years with acute or convalescent COVID-19. CDR3 loop: CASSPPVTTQYF. The CDR3 DNA follows: TGTGCCAGCAGCCCCCCGGTTACTACGCAGTATTTT.